The 17 T cell receptor beta chains presented below share a single source sample, sequenced in a study of CD8+CD57+ T cells in acquired aplastic anemia. CDR3 and TCR beta VDJ profiling relied on genomic DNA as the template. A single record per CDR3 protein comes from TCRdb applying MiXCR to the reads. The sample lists 150,000 to 200,000 distinct CDR3 sequences, 64% occurring once. What was sequenced was sorted CD4+, CD8+, or CD8+CD57+ T cells (not recorded which) from PBMCs. The receptors were sampled from a human donor with severe aplastic anemia or a healthy control (not recorded which).

J is TRBJ2-7 and V is TRBV7-2; D might be TRBD1 or TRBD2, each matching 5 bases. Germline-derived CDR1 and CDR2 are SGHTA and FQGNSA. Trimming took off 3 bases at V and 4 bases at J, with 19 bases between the two ends. The CDR3 has 16 residues. The CDR3 DNA is TGTGCCAGCAGCTTTACGGGGCTTATGGCACCTTACGAGCAGTACTTC. Its translation: CASSFTGLMAPYEQYF.

V is TRBV29-1 and J is TRBJ1-1; D gene unclear. CDR3 length: 13 amino acids. Trimming took 1 base from V and 11 from J, leaving 17 bases between them. CDR1 is SQVTM, CDR2 ANQGSEA, per germline. The CDR3 region is CSVEVHGRKEAFF. The DNA of the CDR3 is TGCAGCGTTGAAGTCCATGGACGGAAGGAGGCTTTCTTT.

The chain recombines TRBV4-1 with TRBJ1-6; no clear D. This CDR3 region has 15 residues. V lost 0 bases to trimming and J lost 7 bases, with 10 bases between them. CDR1 and CDR2 (germline): MGHRA, YSYEKL. The CDR3 spells CASSQDLWGNSPLHF. CDR3 DNA: TGCGCCAGCAGCCAAGATTTGTGGGGAAATTCACCCCTCCACTTT.

The rearrangement uses TRBV4-1 and TRBJ2-7; no firm D call. The germline V gene has CDR1 MGHRA and CDR2 YSYEKL. V lost 2 bases to trimming and J lost 5 bases, with 13 bases between them. This CDR3 has 14 residues. Here the CDR3 DNA reads TGCGCCAGCAGCCAAAGGGAAAATGACGACGAGCAGTACTTC. Residues: CASSQRENDDEQYF.

The chain employs TRBV6-4 and TRBJ2-3, with D possibly TRBD2 on 6 matching bases. Per the germline V gene, CDR1 is MRHNA and CDR2 is SNTAGT. Trimming left V 6 bases short and J 0 bases short, with 10 bases between. The CDR3 extends over 14 amino acids. DNA of the CDR3: TGTGCCAGCAGGAAGGGACTCAGCACAGATACGCAGTATTTT. Translating gives CASRKGLSTDTQYF.

V usage is TRBV2 and J usage is TRBJ1-4, with D unresolved. V lost 6 bases and J 7 bases, leaving 15 bases between the germline ends. Germline CDR1 SNHLY, CDR2 FYNNEI. CDR3 size: 14 residues. In DNA, the CDR3 is TGTGCCAGCAGGGCGGACTTCAGGCCTGAAAAACTGTTTTTT. The encoded protein is CASRADFRPEKLFF.

CDR3 sequence (DNA): TGTGCCTCAGGGACTTTCTACAATGAGCAGTTCTTC. Translation gives CASGTFYNEQFF. The genes are TRBV10-3 and TRBJ2-1, with a weak D call TRBD2 (6 bases). The V gene lost 11 bases and the J gene lost 3 bases, with 11 bases spanning the gap. Per the germline V gene, CDR1 is ENHRY and CDR2 is SYGVKD. The CDR3 totals 12 residues.

The chain uses TRBV6-4 and TRBJ2-2; weak D call: TRBD1 (6 bases). Germline loops: CDR1 MRHNA, CDR2 SNTAGT. V lost 8 bases to trimming and J lost 7 bases, with 17 bases between them. This CDR3 is built from 14 residues. The CDR3 loop reads CASRDEGEGGELFF. CDR3 bases: TGTGCCAGCCGCGACGAGGGGGAAGGCGGGGAGCTGTTTTTT.

The chain couples TRBV20-1 to TRBJ1-1, with 8 bases fitting TRBD1. CDR1 is DFQATT, CDR2 SNEGSKA, per germline (reference sequence). V lost 5 bases and J lost 3; bases outside the gene matches: 5. This CDR3 has 13 amino acids. For the CDR3, the DNA is TGCAGTGCTCGACAGGGGCAAGACACTGAAGCTTTCTTT. Its protein is CSARQGQDTEAFF.

The genes are TRBV20-1 and TRBJ2-7; a weak D match, TRBD2 (6 bases). The V gene lost 3 bases and the J gene lost 3 bases, with 15 bases spanning the gap. This CDR3 spans 14 amino acids. CDR1 and CDR2 (germline): DFQATT, SNEGSKA (reference sequence). CDR3 protein: CSASAGQGFYEQYF. In DNA form, the CDR3 reads TGCAGTGCTAGCGCGGGGCAGGGTTTCTACGAGCAGTACTTC.

The table lists this clonotype with a few counts. The chain recombines TRBV7-9 with TRBJ2-5; TRBD2 agrees at 14 bases. The CDR3 consists of 15 residues. With V trimmed by 3 bases and J by 7 bases, 4 bases remained unmatched. Germline V gene sequence: CDR1 SEHNR, CDR2 FQNEAQ (reference sequence). For the CDR3, the DNA is TGTGCCAGCAGCTTGGGACTAGCGGGAGACGCGACCCAGTACTTC. It encodes CASSLGLAGDATQYF.

The chain is built from TRBV11-2 and TRBJ2-3; 10 bases fit TRBD1. CDR3 size: 13 residues. V lost 5 bases to trimming and J lost 8 bases; unmatched junction nucleotides: 4. The germline gives CDR1 SGHAT, CDR2 FQNNGV. The CDR3 DNA reads TGTGCCAGCAGCGGACAGGGGGGGAGTACGCAGTATTTT. This gives the protein CASSGQGGSTQYF.

This clonotype appeared many times. The rearrangement links TRBV7-6 to TRBJ1-1; D uncertain. The CDR3 sequence is 15 residues long. CDR1 and CDR2 (germline): SGHVS, FNYEAQ. The V and J ends lost 1 base and 5 bases respectively, with 14 bases between them. The CDR3 region has the DNA TGTGCCAGCAGCTTAGAAGTGGGCGGAAGGACTGAAGCTTTCTTT. Translated: CASSLEVGGRTEAFF.

The V gene is TRBV5-1, the J gene TRBJ1-3; D gene unclear. Trimming cost V 1 base and J 4 bases, with 21 bases left between them. The CDR3 is 18 residues long. Germline assignment: CDR1 SGHRS and CDR2 YFSETQ. The CDR3 region is CASSLIPGAALIGNTIYF. The DNA of the CDR3 is TGCGCCAGCAGCTTGATCCCGGGAGCTGCCTTGATAGGAAACACCATATATTTT. Variable domain in full (rest from reference TRBV5-1 and TRBJ1-3): KAGVTQTPRYLIKTRGQQVTLSCSPISGHRSVSWYQQTPGQGLQFLFEYFSETQRNKGNFPGRFSGRQFSNSRSEMNVSTLELGDSALYLCASSLIPGAALIGNTIYFGEGSWLTVV.

The genes are TRBV9 and TRBJ1-3; the D is unclear. This CDR3 region has 13 residues. V shed 0 bases and J shed 14 bases, with 15 bases lying between them. Germline V lookup: CDR1 SGDLS, CDR2 YYNGEE. This chain's CDR3 is CASSVEGSTNLYF. The CDR3 DNA sequence: TGTGCCAGCAGCGTAGAGGGTTCGACAAATTTATATTTT.

This chain uses TRBV29-1 with TRBJ2-5, with D unclear. V lost 5 bases and J 1 base, leaving 8 bases between the germline ends. The CDR3 sequence is 12 residues long. The germline CDR1 and CDR2 sequences are SQVTM and ANQGSEA. The CDR3 is CSVLPGQETQYF. CDR3 nucleotide sequence: TGCAGCGTTCTCCCAGGCCAAGAGACCCAGTACTTC. Based on the CDR3 plus reference TRBV29-1 and TRBJ2-5, the full variable domain is SAVISQKPSRDICQRGTSLTIQCQVDSQVTMMFWYRQQPGQSLTLIATANQGSEATYESGFVIDKFPISRPNLTFSTLTVSNMSPEDSSIYLCSVLPGQETQYFGPGTRLLVL.

Only one count was recorded for this clonotype. V and J are TRBV10-3 and TRBJ1-1; tentatively, D is TRBD1 (6 bases). This CDR3 spans 13 amino acids. The germline CDR1 and CDR2 sequences are ENHRY and SYGVKD. V was cut by 4 bases and J by 6 bases, with 12 bases left in between. DNA for the CDR3: TGTGCCATCAGTGTGGACAGCCCCGCTGAAGCTTTCTTT. This translates into CAISVDSPAEAFF.